The 15 T cell receptor beta chains below all came from one sample that was sequenced in a study of identical twins. Each CDR3 protein is one row after TCRdb ran MiXCR on the 5' RACE reads. The sample holds about 220,000 distinct CDR3 sequences, about 7.5% seen once. The data were also submitted as part of a second study, on yellow fever vaccine responses in identical twins.

The sample taken for sequencing was memory (CD45RO+) T cells sorted from blood. These receptors were obtained from a young woman in good health.

This clonotype was detected a few times. The genes are TRBV14 and TRBJ2-7, with no clear D. Germline V gene sequence: CDR1 SGHDN, CDR2 FVKESK. The CDR3 is 13 residues long. With 0 bases removed from V and 4 bases from J, the gap between germline ends came to 7 bases. CDR3 in amino acids: CASSQDQAYEQYF. The CDR3 DNA reads as TGTGCCAGCAGCCAAGATCAGGCTTACGAGCAGTACTTC. Variable domain in full (rest from reference TRBV14 and TRBJ2-7): EAGVTQFPSHSVIEKGQTVTLRCDPISGHDNLYWYRRVMGKEIKFLLHFVKESKQDESGMPNNRFLAERTGGTYSTLKVQPAELEDSGVYFCASSQDQAYEQYFGPGTRLTVT.

The table lists this clonotype with a few counts. The chain uses TRBV12-3 or TRBV12-4 and TRBJ1-1; D ambiguous. Trimming cost V 3 bases and J 11 bases, with 13 bases left between them. This CDR3 has 12 amino acids. CDR3 nucleotide sequence: TGTGCCAGCAGTTTTAATGGTGGGTGGGCTTTCTTT. Residues: CASSFNGGWAFF.

In its sample, this clonotype was seen a few times. The rearrangement uses TRBV24-1 and TRBJ2-3; 9 bases align to TRBD1. V shed 4 bases and J 4 bases; nucleotides not matched to a gene: 5. The CDR3 covers 15 residues. From germline, CDR1 is KGHDR and CDR2 SFDVKD. CDR3: CATSDLQGAADTQYF. The DNA for the CDR3 is TGTGCCACCAGTGACCTACAGGGGGCCGCAGATACGCAGTATTTT.

This clonotype came up a few times. The chain links TRBV10-2 to TRBJ2-3; D possibly corresponds to TRBD2 (5 bases). V was shortened by 0 bases and J by 1 base, with 5 bases between the two germline ends. The CDR3 loop spans 14 amino acids. Germline lookup yields CDR1 WSHSY and CDR2 SAAADI. In nucleotides, the CDR3 is TGCGCCAGCAGTGAGTCTAGCGGCACAGATACGCAGTATTTT. This sequence encodes CASSESSGTDTQYF.

This clonotype was found many times. The chain joins TRBV20-1 to TRBJ2-5, with 8 bases lining up with TRBD1. Germline trimming cut 6 bases from V and 5 bases from J; bases unmatched to any gene: 14. The CDR3 is 15 residues long. Per germline, CDR1 DFQATT and CDR2 SNEGSKA (reference sequence). Written as DNA, the CDR3 is TGCAGTGCGAGATTGACAGGGGCTAGACGGGAGACCCAGTACTTC. Amino acid sequence: CSARLTGARRETQYF.

The gene calls are TRBV28 and TRBJ2-3, with a weak D call TRBD1 (6 bases). Looked up from germline, CDR1 is MDHEN and CDR2 is SYDVKM. Trimming removed 8 bases from V and 0 bases from J, with 9 bases in between. This CDR3 has 13 amino acids. The CDR3 bases are TGTGCCAGCCGGACAGAAAGCACAGATACGCAGTATTTT. It codes for CASRTESTDTQYF.

This chain uses TRBV6-5 with TRBJ2-7, with a possible D match to TRBD2 (6 bases). Trimming took 8 bases from V and 12 from J, leaving 14 bases between them. CDR3 length equals 10 residues. CDR1 MNHEY and CDR2 SVGAGI come from the germline V gene. CDR3: CASRGEERYF. The CDR3 region has the DNA TGTGCCAGCCGCGGGGAAGAAAGGTACTTC.

J is TRBJ2-5 and V is TRBV7-2; the D is unclear. V lost 2 bases, J lost 3 bases, and 10 bases lay in between. There are 14 residues in the CDR3. Germline assignment: CDR1 SGHTA and CDR2 FQGNSA. Written as DNA, the CDR3 is TGTGCCAGCAGCTTACAAGCAGACAAAGAGACCCAGTACTTC. It codes for CASSLQADKETQYF.

There are a few counts of this clonotype. The V and J genes are TRBV9 and TRBJ2-2, with no clear D. The CDR3 is 17 amino acids. Trimming shortened V by 3 bases and J by 3 bases, and 18 bases separated the two germline ends. CDR1 is SGDLS and CDR2 is YYNGEE in the germline V gene. The CDR3: CASSDSRRSFYTGELFF. CDR3 DNA sequence: TGTGCCAGCAGCGATAGTCGGCGTTCCTTTTACACCGGGGAGCTGTTTTTT.

The chain links TRBV7-6 to TRBJ2-4, with D perhaps assigned TRBD1 or TRBD2 (6 bases each). Germline V gene lookup returns CDR1 SGHVS and CDR2 FNYEAQ. With 1 base removed from V and 5 bases from J, the gap between germline ends came to 15 bases. This CDR3 has 16 residues. The CDR3 loop reads CASSLGVAGGENIQYF. The CDR3 DNA is TGTGCCAGCAGCTTAGGGGTTGCCGGGGGCGAAAACATTCAGTACTTC.

With respect to this clonotype: A clone one base away is much larger, so this may be a read error. V usage is TRBV5-1 and J usage is TRBJ2-2; no firm D call. Trimming cost V 5 bases and J 1 base, with 12 bases left between them. Per the germline V gene, CDR1 is SGHRS and CDR2 is YFSETQ. The CDR3 has 15 residues. CDR3 region: CASRPGEVNTGELFF. The CDR3, as DNA: TGCGCCAGCAGACCTGGAGAGGTGAACACCGGGGAGCTGTTTTTT. Full variable domain (missing parts from reference TRBV5-1 and TRBJ2-2): KAGVTQTPRYLIKTRGQQVTLSCSPISGHRSVSWYQQTPGQGLQFLFEYFSETQRNKGNFPGRFSGRQFSNSRSEMNVSTLELGDSALYLCASRPGEVNTGELFFGEGSRLTVL.

This clonotype was recorded a few times. The chain links TRBV10-1 to TRBJ2-2; D ambiguous. The CDR3 consists of 14 residues. Trimming pared 2 bases from V and 5 bases from J, leaving 9 bases between. Germline CDR1 and CDR2: WNHNN and SYGVQD (reference sequence). The CDR3 DNA reads as TGCGCCAGCAGTGAGCTCGGACGGACCGGGGAGCTGTTTTTT. Its protein is CASSELGRTGELFF.

There are a few counts of this clonotype. This sequence joins TRBV19 and TRBJ2-7, with TRBD1 identical over 7 bases. From germline, CDR1 is LNHDA and CDR2 SQIVND (reference sequence). The CDR3 consists of 15 residues. Trimming removed 3 bases from V and 3 bases from J; junction bases left unmatched: 8. CDR3 coding DNA: TGTGCCAGTAGTATTGACAGGGTGAGGATCTACGAGCAGTACTTC. This translates into CASSIDRVRIYEQYF.

CDR3 sequence: CSAESDYVYEQYF. The CDR3 DNA reads TGCAGTGCTGAATCGGACTATGTGTACGAGCAGTACTTC. The chain is built from TRBV20-1 and TRBJ2-7; a weak D match, TRBD2 (6 bases). Per germline, CDR1 DFQATT and CDR2 SNEGSKA (reference sequence). This CDR3 has 13 residues. V was trimmed by 5 bases and J by 4 bases, leaving 15 bases between them.

There are many counts of this clonotype. CDR3 residues: CASSPDAGDGTGELFF. CDR3 in DNA: TGTGCCAGCAGCCCTGACGCGGGTGACGGGACCGGGGAGCTGTTTTTT. The rearrangement joins TRBV6-4 to TRBJ2-2; tentatively, D is TRBD2 (5 bases). The V and J ends lost 6 bases and 5 bases respectively, with 19 bases between them. The CDR3 loop spans 16 amino acids. The germline gives CDR1 MRHNA, CDR2 SNTAGT.